These 10 T cell receptor beta chains originate from one sample sequenced in a study of shared clonotypes between healthy human individuals (dated by TCRdb to the early 2020s). Receptor amplification or capture employed the immunoSEQ multiplex PCR assay. TCRdb re-hosts the immuneACCESS table, in-frame sequences only. Its copies lack some clones; in the studies checked, an unresolved V gene accounts for under half of them, and the cause for the rest is not known. This sample holds 450,000 to 550,000 clones; 79% were observed only once. Jointly, the top ten make up around 13% of the sample. Sequencing was carried out using PBMCs. These receptors came from a woman in her thirties or forties in good health. Some clones in this sample may be carry-over from other donors' samples.

The rearrangement links TRBV5-1 to TRBJ2-7, with 11 bases that match TRBD1. The CDR3 contains 14 residues. V was clipped by 5 bases and J by 3 bases; unmatched bases: 4. The germline CDR1 and CDR2 sequences are SGHRS and YFSETQ. The CDR3 nucleotides are TGCGCCAGCAGATCCGGGACAGGGGGCTACGAGCAGTACTTC. Protein: CASRSGTGGYEQYF.

The V call is TRBV9, the J call TRBJ2-1, with 8 bases that match TRBD2. CDR1 and CDR2 (germline): SGDLS, YYNGEE. After removal of 3 bases from V and 8 bases from J, the junction contained 7 bases not matched to a gene. The CDR3 has 14 amino acids. In DNA, the CDR3 is TGTGCCAGCAGCGCCCCGGGACTAGTGGATGAGCAGTTCTTC. Encoded protein: CASSAPGLVDEQFF.

The rearrangement links TRBV7-2 to TRBJ2-3; TRBD1 is a possible D gene (6 bases). Germline CDR1 reads SGHTA; CDR2 reads FQGNSA. The CDR3 has 15 amino acids. Between the trimmed V and J ends, which lost 1 base and 5 bases, there was a span of 13 bases. The CDR3 DNA follows: TGTGCCAGCAGCTTAGGACAGGTACCACAAGATACGCAGTATTTT. It yields the protein CASSLGQVPQDTQYF. Full variable domain (outside the CDR3, taken from reference TRBV7-2 and TRBJ2-3): GAGVSQSPSNKVTEKGKDVELRCDPISGHTALYWYRQSLGQGLEFLIYFQGNSAPDKSGLPSDRFSAERTGGSVSTLTIQRTQQEDSAVYLCASSLGQVPQDTQYFGPGTRLTVL.

The sample holds one count of this clone. The chain recombines TRBV9 with TRBJ2-1; D possibly uses TRBD1 or TRBD2 (5 bases each). This CDR3 comprises 18 residues. CDR1 is SGDLS and CDR2 is YYNGEE in the germline V gene. The V end lost 4 bases, the J end lost 3 bases, and 23 bases lay between the germline ends. The CDR3 spells CASSLAPGPTWGYNEQFF. The DNA of the CDR3 is TGTGCCAGCAGCCTAGCTCCGGGACCGACCTGGGGCTACAATGAGCAGTTCTTC.

The rearrangement uses TRBV9 and TRBJ2-2; D is possibly TRBD2 (5 bases). The germline gives CDR1 SGDLS, CDR2 YYNGEE. Trimming removed 4 bases at V and 6 bases at J, with 13 bases between. The CDR3 is made up of 14 amino acids. The DNA for the CDR3 is TGTGCCAGCAGCCTCGGACTTACAGCCGGGGAGCTGTTTTTT. Protein sequence: CASSLGLTAGELFF.

The chain employs TRBV7-9 and TRBJ2-2; 9 nucleotides match TRBD1. The V gene's germline CDR1 is SEHNR and CDR2 FQNEAQ (reference sequence). V shed 8 bases, J shed 8 bases, and the junction held 9 bases outside the gene matches. The CDR3 contains 14 residues. The CDR3 here is CASGPQGALGELFF. DNA for the CDR3: TGTGCCAGCGGCCCACAGGGGGCTTTAGGGGAGCTGTTTTTT. Combining the CDR3 with reference TRBV7-9 and TRBJ2-2 gives the whole variable domain DTGVSQNPRHKITKRGQNVTFRCDPISEHNRLYWYRQTLGQGPEFLTYFQNEAQLEKSRLLSDRFSAERPKGSFSTLEIQRTEQGDSAMYLCASGPQGALGELFFGEGSRLTVL.

The DNA of the CDR3 is TGTGCCAGTAGTCCCCATGGGGGTGGCTATGGCTACACCTTC. The encoded protein is CASSPHGGGYGYTF. The chain couples TRBV19 to TRBJ1-2; D is perhaps TRBD1 (5 bases). Germline V gives CDR1 LNHDA, CDR2 SQIVND (reference sequence). V dropped 5 bases and J dropped 4 bases, with 14 bases sitting between them. The CDR3 covers 14 residues.

V gene TRBV5-4 combines with J gene TRBJ2-5, with 7 bases fitting TRBD1. The trim removed 5 bases at V and 5 bases at J, leaving 9 bases unmatched. The germline gives CDR1 SGHNT, CDR2 YYREEE (reference sequence). This CDR3 is built from 14 residues. CDR3 loop: CASSRGGPPETQYF. The CDR3 DNA reads as TGTGCCAGCAGTCGAGGGGGCCCCCCGGAGACCCAGTACTTC. The complete variable domain, with remaining parts taken from reference TRBV5-4 and TRBJ2-5, reads ETGVTQSPTHLIKTRGQQVTLRCSSQSGHNTVSWYQQALGQGPQFIFQYYREEENGRGNFPPRFSGLQFPNYSSELNVNALELDDSALYLCASSRGGPPETQYFGPGTRLLVL.

This clone was counted a single time. The chain combines TRBV5-6 with TRBJ2-7; possible D gene TRBD2, 6 bases. This CDR3 comprises 13 residues. V was cut by 4 bases and J by 2 bases, with 10 bases left in between. Germline V gene lookup returns CDR1 SGHDT and CDR2 YYEEEE. The CDR3 DNA reads TGTGCCAGCAGCCGGGCGGGGACCTACGAGCAGTACTTC. Translating gives CASSRAGTYEQYF.

This chain connects TRBV10-3 to TRBJ1-2, with 7 nucleotides matching TRBD1. The V gene's germline CDR1 is ENHRY and CDR2 SYGVKD. The CDR3 runs to 14 residues. The V and J ends lost 10 bases and 6 bases, in that order; junction bases with no gene match: 14. The CDR3, as DNA: TGTGCCACCAAGAGGGACAGTCCCCTCCATGGCTACACCTTC. Its translation is CATKRDSPLHGYTF.